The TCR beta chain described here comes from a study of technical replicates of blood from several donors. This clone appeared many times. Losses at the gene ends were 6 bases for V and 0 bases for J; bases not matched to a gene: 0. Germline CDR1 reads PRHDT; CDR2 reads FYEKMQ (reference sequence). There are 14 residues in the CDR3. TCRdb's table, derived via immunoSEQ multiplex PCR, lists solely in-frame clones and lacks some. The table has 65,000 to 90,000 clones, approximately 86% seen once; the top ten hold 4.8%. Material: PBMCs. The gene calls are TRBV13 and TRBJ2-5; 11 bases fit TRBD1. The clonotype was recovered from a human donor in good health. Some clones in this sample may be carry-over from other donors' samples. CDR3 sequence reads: CASRGQGDQETQYF. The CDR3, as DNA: TGTGCCAGCAGGGGACAGGGGGACCAAGAGACCCAGTACTTC.